The 11 T cell receptor beta chains listed next were all sequenced from one sample in a study of T cells after yellow fever vaccination. TCRdb called the 5' RACE reads again in MiXCR, with one record for every CDR3 protein. Of 450,000 to 650,000 distinct CDR3 sequences in the sample, roughly 13% were seen once. The material sequenced was PBMCs, taken on the day of the yellow fever booster vaccination. Every receptor here comes from a man aged 25-45 years who received the YFV17D yellow fever vaccine.

This clonotype was observed a handful of times. This chain uses TRBV14 with TRBJ2-4; 10 positions agree with TRBD2. With 0 bases clipped from V and 0 bases from J, the junction kept 11 bases outside the gene matches. This CDR3 spans 20 amino acids. CDR1 and CDR2 from the germline V gene are SGHDN and FVKESK. CDR3 DNA: TGTGCCAGCAGCCAAGATAGTCTAGCGGGAGAGATATTAGCCAAAAACATTCAGTACTTC. It is translated as CASSQDSLAGEILAKNIQYF.

CDR3 sequence: CASSQIPVGSVRIGGSYNEQFF. For the CDR3, the DNA is TGCGCCAGCAGTCAAATCCCGGTAGGGTCAGTTCGAATTGGAGGCTCCTACAATGAGCAGTTCTTC. The chain links TRBV23-1 to TRBJ2-1; TRBD2 might be the D (5 bases). TRBV23-1 is flagged as an ORF with uncertain function. The CDR3 totals 22 residues. Trimming shortened V by 2 bases and J by 0 bases, and 29 bases separated the two germline ends.

The chain uses TRBV7-8 and TRBJ2-5; TRBD2 agrees at 7 bases. V lost 5 bases, J lost 3 bases, and 6 bases stayed unmatched. CDR3 size: 14 residues. The germline CDR1 and CDR2 sequences are SGHVS and FQNEAQ. CDR3 loop: CASSPQSGEETQYF. The CDR3 nucleotides read TGTGCCAGCAGCCCACAGAGCGGGGAAGAGACCCAGTACTTC.

This clonotype is a singleton in its sample. The chain recombines TRBV4-2 with TRBJ2-3; D is uncertain. V was cut by 0 bases and J by 2 bases, with 12 bases left in between. The CDR3 has 16 amino acids. Germline lookup yields CDR1 LGHNA and CDR2 YNFKEQ. CDR3 in DNA: TGTGCCAGCAGCCAAGACCTGGCAACTTACACAGATACGCAGTATTTT. Translation: CASSQDLATYTDTQYF.

The gene calls are TRBV27 and TRBJ2-5, with TRBD1 matching over 8 bases. Germline CDR1 is MNHEY and CDR2 is SMNVEV (reference sequence). V was pared by 5 bases and J by 5 bases, with 10 bases of the junction left unmatched. The CDR3 covers 15 residues. CDR3 DNA sequence: TGTGCCAGCAGTCCACAGACAGGGGCGTCGGAGACCCAGTACTTC. This encodes CASSPQTGASETQYF.

The genes are TRBV6-1 and TRBJ2-5; tentatively, D is TRBD2 (6 bases). With 7 bases removed from V and 2 bases from J, the gap between germline ends came to 11 bases. There are 13 residues in the CDR3. Looked up from germline, CDR1 is MNHNS and CDR2 is SASEGT. The CDR3 sequence is CASTPREQETQYF. The CDR3 DNA sequence: TGTGCCAGCACCCCCCGGGAGCAAGAGACCCAGTACTTC.

This clonotype has more than one count but fewer than ten. The chain has TRBV7-2 and TRBJ2-5; 7 bases are a match to TRBD2. CDR3 length equals 12 residues. J lost 1 base, V lost 8 bases, and 1 base had no gene match. Germline lookup yields CDR1 SGHTA and CDR2 FQGNSA. CDR3 residues: CASGRAQETQYF. In DNA, the CDR3 is TGTGCCAGCGGGAGGGCCCAAGAGACCCAGTACTTC. Variable domain in full (rest from reference TRBV7-2 and TRBJ2-5): GAGVSQSPSNKVTEKGKDVELRCDPISGHTALYWYRQSLGQGLEFLIYFQGNSAPDKSGLPSDRFSAERTGGSVSTLTIQRTQQEDSAVYLCASGRAQETQYFGPGTRLLVL.

This rearrangement joins TRBV10-1 to TRBJ2-1; D perhaps matches TRBD2 (5 bases). This CDR3 has 16 amino acids. Per germline, CDR1 WNHNN and CDR2 SYGVQD (reference sequence). V lost 0 bases to trimming and J lost 8 bases, with 17 bases between them. Here the CDR3 reads CASSESRLPGGDEQFF. The CDR3 DNA reads as TGCGCCAGCAGTGAGTCGAGACTCCCCGGAGGCGATGAGCAGTTCTTC.

The sample holds a few counts of this clonotype. The chain combines TRBV28 with TRBJ2-2, with TRBD1 identical over 10 bases. Germline V lookup: CDR1 MDHEN, CDR2 SYDVKM. Trimming removed 4 bases from V and 7 bases from J; junction bases left unmatched: 18. This CDR3 is built from 19 residues. Written as DNA, the CDR3 is TGTGCCAGCAGTTCCACAATGCGCATCGACAGGGGGCTGGGCGGGGAGCTGTTTTTT. Translation gives CASSSTMRIDRGLGGELFF.

At least ten counts were recorded for this clonotype. This rearrangement joins TRBV4-3 to TRBJ2-2; 8 bases map to TRBD1. The CDR3 has 15 residues. From germline, CDR1 is LGHNA and CDR2 YSLEER. After removal of 4 bases from V and 3 bases from J, the junction contained 4 bases not matched to a gene. The CDR3 sequence: CASSLQTGDTGELFF. The CDR3 nucleotides read TGCGCCAGCAGCCTACAGACAGGGGACACCGGGGAGCTGTTTTTT.

In its sample, this clonotype was seen a few times. V usage is TRBV12-3 or TRBV12-4 and J usage is TRBJ1-5; 9 nucleotides match TRBD1. The ends lost 6 bases at V and 4 bases at J; junction bases unmatched: 4. This CDR3 is built from 14 residues. CDR3 bases: TGTGCCAGCAGCCGGGACAGGGATAATCAGCCCCAGCATTTT. Its translation: CASSRDRDNQPQHF.